This T cell receptor beta chain was recorded in a study of blood T cell repertoires in COVID-19 (dated by TCRdb to 2018 to 2021). With respect to the entire study: Collaborator samples came from the United States, Italy and Spain and covered acute and convalescent phases of COVID-19. The material from the prospective study consisted of cDNA or gDNA derived from T cells, B-cell-depleted T cells, or PBMCs. Subjects who had been exposed to COVID-19, were actively infected with it, or had recovered from it provided the deeply sampled blood TCRbeta repertoires that made up the dataset. Where HLA class I and class II types were available, the types were taken from metadata supplied by the sample provider, not from assay-based typing. The samples were drawn from two sources: the first 160 participants of the ongoing ImmuneRACE study, and 1,200 or so subjects contributed by 6 global collaborators. A de-identified subject ID, COVID-19 status, age in years and sex were almost always included in the sample metadata. The repertoires were made available in a free public database intended to serve as a resource for research on the immune response to SARS-CoV-2.

CDR1 MNHEY and CDR2 SVGAGI are derived from the germline V gene. Relative to germline, V is missing 5 bases and J is missing 4 bases, with 1 base of the junction outside any gene match. Measured from the cysteine to the phenylalanine, the CDR3 is 13 residues long. The only DNA kept is the CDR3, 39 bases in frame from the first base. With regard to this clone: Its antigen is not yet known. No base quality values were provided; no much bigger clone lies one nucleotide off.

What the authors observed across the whole study: How much clinical and demographic metadata was included differed by source and by participant, and the metadata was provided uncurated.

The immunoSEQ Assay, a bias-controlled multiplex PCR, was used to amplify TCRbeta CDR3 regions from genomic DNA. Per the original workflow: Within the assay, amplification of reference gene primers was used to estimate how many nucleated cells each sample contained. Sequence reads were collapsed and filtered to measure the absolute abundance of every unique TCRbeta CDR3 rearrangement. For each sample, productive Simpson clonality was calculated as the square root of Simpson's diversity index over productive rearrangements. TCRdb retrieved this table from immuneACCESS and kept in-frame rearrangements only. Not all clones are present; in checked studies, unresolved V genes account for under half, and no reason is known for the remainder. Clonal size and the V and J genes are those of that table, whereas D and trimming came from the DNA. The sample contains 75,000 to 95,000 clones, under 90% of them found a single time. The ten biggest clones cover 2% to 3% of the sample.

Collaborating institutions collected whole blood in K2EDTA tubes following their own protocols. For TCRbeta analysis, collaborators shipped samples in one of three forms: frozen whole blood, isolated PBMCs, or DNA extracted from either of those sample types. This TCR was sampled from a human donor in a cohort sampled during active COVID-19. The chain is encoded by TRBV6-5 joined to TRBJ2-2; the central 7 bases match TRBD1. Sequenced input: peripheral blood. The CDR3 reads CASSRTGTGELFF. Here is the DNA: TGTGCCAGCAGTCGGACAGGCACCGGGGAGCTGTTTTTT.